This T cell receptor (beta chain) is drawn from a study of tumor-infiltrating lymphocytes in primary liver carcinoma. Whole-study context: Tumors were stage T1-T3 N0M0, roughly 4 to 10 cm across.

Details on this clonotype: The antigen is unknown. It is likely a read error, because the conserved phenylalanine at the end of the CDR3 is missing.

General study points: Top clones occupying all five tumor regions numbered only about 8-25%. Less overlap was seen in tumor-adjacent and tumor-blood pairs than in tumor region pairs.

Constant-region priming of roughly 490 ng total RNA yielded TCR beta cDNA. It was through three nested multiplex PCR rounds of slightly modified ARM-PCR that TCR beta libraries arose. Primers for the first two PCR rounds were TRBV1-TRBV30 forward primers and a C-beta reverse primer (approximately 10 cycles per round). TCRdb processed the multiplex PCR reads anew with MiXCR; each CDR3 protein has one entry. The data show more than 70,000 distinct CDR3 sequences, with approximately 70% seen just once and just under 20% held by the top ten. Unsorted bulk tissue of about 20-32 mg yielded co-extracted RNA and DNA. There were over 75% viable tumor cells in every single sample of tumor. The CDR3 is 14 residues long. Germline V lookup: CDR1 MNHNS, CDR2 SASEGT.

V is TRBV6-1 and J is TRBJ1-6, with 7 bases that match TRBD1. Material for sequencing was liver tumor tissue from sampling region 1. Subset of the sample: tumor region T1, superior pole. The clonotype comes from a man aged 40-49 years with primary liver carcinoma and hepatitis B virus infection. The CDR3, as DNA: TGTGCCAGCAATGAAAGTCAGGGGGGTTCACCCCTCCACGTT. Its protein product is CASNESQGGSPLHV.